The 29 T cell receptor beta chains below all came from one sample that was sequenced in a study of shared clonotypes between healthy human individuals (TCRdb year 2020). The library was obtained by the immunoSEQ multiplex PCR assay. TCRdb provides this immuneACCESS table in a form limited to in-frame rearrangements. Some clones are lacking; in checked studies, under half of them reflect an unresolved V gene, and why the rest are absent is not known. For this sample there are around 500,000 clones; about four fifths appear just once. The top ten clones comprise less than 15% of the sample. The sequencing sample was made of PBMCs. These receptor sequences come from a woman between 40 and 50 years old in good health. Some clones in this sample may be carry-over from other donors' samples.

The J gene is TRBJ2-7, the V gene TRBV28, with a weak D call TRBD2 (5 bases). The CDR3 sequence is 11 residues long. The V and J ends lost 7 bases and 6 bases respectively, with 10 bases between them. CDR1 and CDR2 (germline): MDHEN, SYDVKM. The CDR3 sequence is CASKTILEQYF. For the CDR3, the DNA is TGTGCCAGCAAGACTATACTCGAGCAGTACTTC.

CDR3 sequence: CASSRGGSDEQYF. In DNA form, the CDR3 reads TGCGCCAGCAGTCGCGGCGGGAGTGACGAGCAGTACTTC. This sequence joins TRBV10-1 and TRBJ2-7; 7 nucleotides align to TRBD2. Unmatched junction bases numbered 6, after V lost 5 bases and J lost 5 bases. The CDR3 is made up of 13 amino acids. The germline gives CDR1 WNHNN, CDR2 SYGVQD (reference sequence).

The J gene is TRBJ1-5, the V gene TRBV7-2; no definite D call. In germline, CDR1 is SGHTA, CDR2 FQGNSA. The CDR3 runs to 14 residues. Trimming took 4 bases from V and 4 from J, leaving 11 bases between them. The CDR3 sequence: CASSYRVANQPQHF. In DNA form, the CDR3 reads TGTGCCAGCAGCTACCGGGTCGCAAATCAGCCCCAGCATTTT.

This clone came up a few times. This rearrangement joins TRBV5-6 to TRBJ2-5; the D is unclear. Germline assignment: CDR1 SGHDT and CDR2 YYEEEE. V gave up 0 bases and J gave up 6 bases, with 6 bases separating them. The CDR3 sequence is 12 residues long. Written as DNA, the CDR3 is TGTGCCAGCAGCTTGGAGAGGCAGACCCAGTACTTC. Its translation is CASSLERQTQYF.

V is TRBV5-1 and J is TRBJ1-5, with D perhaps TRBD1 (6 bases). This CDR3 has 16 residues. Germline-derived CDR1 and CDR2 are SGHRS and YFSETQ. The V gene lost 4 bases and the J gene lost 5 bases, with 19 bases spanning the gap. CDR3 residues: CASSPTPAGADQPQHF. In DNA form, the CDR3 reads TGCGCCAGCAGCCCCACCCCGGCAGGGGCTGATCAGCCCCAGCATTTT.

This clone was seen only once. The rearrangement joins TRBV27 to TRBJ2-2, with 7 bases lining up with TRBD2. The germline gives CDR1 MNHEY, CDR2 SMNVEV (reference sequence). Trimming took 2 bases from V and 3 from J; bases not matched to a gene: 3. The CDR3 is made up of 15 amino acids. The CDR3 DNA follows: TGTGCCAGCAGTTTAGGGCGGGAGCACACCGGGGAGCTGTTTTTT. Residues: CASSLGREHTGELFF.

The genes are TRBV29-1 and TRBJ1-2, with a tentative D call TRBD1 (6 bases). The CDR3 sequence is 11 residues long. CDR1 SQVTM and CDR2 ANQGSEA come from the germline V gene. V shed 7 bases and J shed 4 bases, with 10 bases lying between them. CDR3 residues: CSAGTIYGYTF. For the CDR3, the DNA is TGCAGCGCTGGGACAATCTATGGCTACACCTTC.

The chain carries TRBV6-5 and TRBJ2-7; no reliable D call. The CDR3 contains 10 residues. V lost 8 bases to trimming and J lost 6 bases, with 8 bases between them. Per germline, CDR1 MNHEY and CDR2 SVGAGI. In DNA form, the CDR3 reads TGTGCCAGCGGCCAGGTCGAGCAGTACTTC. Residues: CASGQVEQYF.

The chain joins TRBV6-5 to TRBJ2-3; 7 bases match TRBD2. Germline V gene data show CDR1 as MNHEY and CDR2 as SVGAGI. There are 15 residues in the CDR3. With V trimmed by 0 bases and J by 3 bases, 3 bases remained unmatched. CDR3 residues: CASSYSAGITDTQYF. In DNA form, the CDR3 reads TGTGCCAGCAGTTACTCAGCGGGAATAACAGATACGCAGTATTTT.

The rearrangement uses TRBV5-1 and TRBJ2-3, with TRBD2 matching 9 bases. Unmatched junction bases numbered 8, after V lost 4 bases and J lost 2 bases. Germline V lookup: CDR1 SGHRS, CDR2 YFSETQ. This CDR3 region has 16 residues. CDR3 nucleotides: TGCGCCAGCAGCCCCTTACTAGCGGGCTTCACAGATACGCAGTATTTT. Amino acid sequence: CASSPLLAGFTDTQYF.

The chain links TRBV4-1 to TRBJ2-3; 9 bases are shared with TRBD2. Germline lookup yields CDR1 MGHRA and CDR2 YSYEKL. With 4 bases clipped from V and 1 base from J, the junction kept 9 bases outside the gene matches. There are 17 residues in the CDR3. In DNA, the CDR3 is TGCGCCAGCAGCCGGCAACCACTAGCGGGCCGCACAGATACGCAGTATTTT. Translating gives CASSRQPLAGRTDTQYF.

J is TRBJ2-5 and V is TRBV6-4; D gene unclear. Trimming left V 5 bases short and J 1 base short, with 8 bases between. The CDR3 consists of 13 residues. Germline lookup yields CDR1 MRHNA and CDR2 SNTAGT. CDR3 protein: CASSKDFQETQYF. In nucleotides, the CDR3 is TGTGCCAGCAGTAAAGACTTCCAAGAGACCCAGTACTTC.

To note about this clone: At the DNA level, this CDR3 is encoded by other sequences in the same sample as well. The chain uses TRBV19 and TRBJ1-5, with 9 bases matching TRBD1. The CDR3 extends over 14 amino acids. J was trimmed by 7 bases and V by 5 bases; bases with no gene match: 6. Per germline, CDR1 LNHDA and CDR2 SQIVND (reference sequence). CDR3 in amino acids: CASSSTGGGQPQHF. For the CDR3, the DNA is TGTGCCAGTAGTTCAACAGGGGGCGGGCAGCCCCAGCATTTT. Combining the CDR3 with reference TRBV19 and TRBJ1-5 gives the whole variable domain DGGITQSPKYLFRKEGQNVTLSCEQNLNHDAMYWYRQDPGQGLRLIYYSQIVNDFQKGDIAEGYSVSREKKESFPLTVTSAQKNPTAFYLCASSSTGGGQPQHFGDGTRLSIL.

The chain couples TRBV28 to TRBJ2-7; TRBD2 matches at 8 bases. Per germline, CDR1 MDHEN and CDR2 SYDVKM. This CDR3 is 15 amino acids long. J lost 2 bases, V lost 6 bases, and 9 bases had no gene match. CDR3 amino acids: CASRLNGGRTYEQYF. The CDR3 nucleotides are TGTGCCAGCAGACTTAATGGCGGGAGGACCTACGAGCAGTACTTC. The full variable domain, with the rest looked up from reference TRBV28 and TRBJ2-7, is DVKVTQSSRYLVKRTGEKVFLECVQDMDHENMFWYRQDPGLGLRLIYFSYDVKMKEKGDIPEGYSVSREKKERFSLILESASTNQTSMYLCASRLNGGRTYEQYFGPGTRLTVT.

The chain has TRBV7-9 and TRBJ1-3, with D perhaps matching TRBD1 (6 bases). V lost 5 bases and J lost 2, with 13 bases in between. The CDR3 runs to 15 residues. CDR1 is SEHNR and CDR2 is FQNEAQ in the germline V gene (reference sequence). CDR3 loop: CASSMRGNAGNTIYF. The DNA of the CDR3 is TGTGCCAGCAGCATGAGGGGGAACGCTGGAAACACCATATATTTT.

The rearrangement links TRBV7-2 to TRBJ2-1; either TRBD1 or TRBD2 may fit D (6 bases each). V was cut by 5 bases and J by 4 bases, with 15 bases left in between. Germline CDR1 reads SGHTA; CDR2 reads FQGNSA. There are 15 residues in the CDR3. As DNA, the CDR3 is TGTGCCAGCAGCCGAGAGGGGGACTTTTACAATGAGCAGTTCTTC. This gives the protein CASSREGDFYNEQFF.

This chain uses TRBV7-4 with TRBJ1-2; D may be TRBD1 (5 bases). This CDR3 is 16 amino acids long. Trimming took off 5 bases at V and 1 base at J, with 17 bases between the two ends. Germline V CDR1 and CDR2: SGHVT, SQSDAQ. The CDR3 protein is CASSPRSPQGNYGYTF. The CDR3 DNA sequence: TGTGCCAGCAGCCCAAGGTCTCCCCAGGGTAACTATGGCTACACCTTC.

The V call is TRBV2, the J call TRBJ2-2; a possible D gene is TRBD2 (6 bases). Trimming pared 5 bases from V and 0 bases from J, leaving 10 bases between. CDR1 and CDR2 from the germline V gene are SNHLY and FYNNEI. This CDR3 region has 15 residues. CDR3 protein: CASSLSGPNTGELFF. Here the CDR3 DNA reads TGTGCCAGCAGTCTAAGCGGGCCGAACACCGGGGAGCTGTTTTTT. Based on the CDR3 plus reference TRBV2 and TRBJ2-2, the full variable domain is EPEVTQTPSHQVTQMGQEVILRCVPISNHLYFYWYRQILGQKVEFLVSFYNNEISEKSEIFDDQFSVERPDGSNFTLKIRSTKLEDSAMYFCASSLSGPNTGELFFGEGSRLTVL.

The chain joins TRBV2 to TRBJ2-3; D may be TRBD1 or TRBD2 (6 bases each). V lost 2 bases, J lost 1 base, and 7 bases lay in between. CDR1 and CDR2 (germline): SNHLY, FYNNEI. The CDR3 is made up of 14 amino acids. CDR3 sequence reads: CASSERGRTDTQYF. The CDR3 nucleotides read TGTGCCAGCAGTGAACGGGGGCGCACAGATACGCAGTATTTT.

The chain employs TRBV19 and TRBJ1-1; D not resolved. V dropped 1 base and J dropped 2 bases, with 8 bases sitting between them. From germline, CDR1 is LNHDA and CDR2 SQIVND (reference sequence). This CDR3 has 14 amino acids. The CDR3: CASSIGPDNTEAFF. CDR3 coding DNA: TGTGCCAGTAGTATAGGCCCGGATAACACTGAAGCTTTCTTT. Full variable domain (remainder filled in from reference TRBV19 and TRBJ1-1): DGGITQSPKYLFRKEGQNVTLSCEQNLNHDAMYWYRQDPGQGLRLIYYSQIVNDFQKGDIAEGYSVSREKKESFPLTVTSAQKNPTAFYLCASSIGPDNTEAFFGQGTRLTVV.

The V and J genes are TRBV11-2 and TRBJ2-7; 7 bases agree with TRBD2. This CDR3 has 14 amino acids. V gave up 3 bases and J gave up 6 bases; unmatched junction bases: 8. Germline CDR1 SGHAT, CDR2 FQNNGV. CDR3 amino acids: CASSFGAGVVEQYF. CDR3 DNA sequence: TGTGCCAGCAGCTTCGGGGCGGGAGTTGTCGAGCAGTACTTC. The full variable domain, with the rest looked up from reference TRBV11-2 and TRBJ2-7, is EAGVAQSPRYKIIEKRQSVAFWCNPISGHATLYWYQQILGQGPKLLIQFQNNGVVDDSQLPKDRFSAERLKGVDSTLKIQPAKLEDSAVYLCASSFGAGVVEQYFGPGTRLTVT.

The chain combines TRBV5-4 with TRBJ2-2, with D perhaps matching TRBD2 (5 bases). The CDR3 runs 13 residues. The germline V gene encodes CDR1 SGHNT and CDR2 YYREEE (reference sequence). V was cut by 2 bases and J by 5 bases, with 7 bases left in between. The CDR3 sequence is CASSFGETGELFF. In DNA form, the CDR3 reads TGTGCCAGCAGCTTCGGGGAGACCGGGGAGCTGTTTTTT.

The V gene is TRBV7-9, the J gene TRBJ2-7, with TRBD2 matching over 14 bases. J gave up 3 bases and V 4 bases, and 11 bases lay outside the gene matches. The CDR3 is 18 amino acids. In germline, CDR1 is SEHNR, CDR2 FQNEAQ (reference sequence). In nucleotides, the CDR3 is TGTGCCAGCAGCTCGACAACCGGGACTAGCGGGAGCCGCTACGAGCAGTACTTC. Its translation is CASSSTTGTSGSRYEQYF.

The rearrangement links TRBV7-2 to TRBJ1-1; no clear D. CDR3 length equals 16 residues. In germline, CDR1 is SGHTA, CDR2 FQGNSA. Trimming removed 2 bases at V and 0 bases at J, with 13 bases between. The CDR3 coding sequence is TGTGCCAGCAGCTTAATGGCGGCAGCCCTGAACACTGAAGCTTTCTTT. Residues: CASSLMAAALNTEAFF. The variable domain in full, with the rest retrieved from reference TRBV7-2 and TRBJ1-1, is GAGVSQSPSNKVTEKGKDVELRCDPISGHTALYWYRQSLGQGLEFLIYFQGNSAPDKSGLPSDRFSAERTGGSVSTLTIQRTQQEDSAVYLCASSLMAAALNTEAFFGQGTRLTVV.

The rearrangement uses TRBV6-5 and TRBJ1-2; TRBD1 matches at 7 bases. The CDR3 totals 14 residues. Germline CDR1 reads MNHEY; CDR2 reads SVGAGI. Trimming at V came to 2 bases and at J to 7 bases, leaving 7 bases not matched to a gene. The CDR3 DNA is TGTGCCAGCAGTTACACCGGACAGGCTGGTGGCTACACCTTC. It codes for CASSYTGQAGGYTF.

This clone has a handful of counts. This rearrangement joins TRBV6-1 to TRBJ1-5; no firm D call. The CDR3 is 14 amino acids. The germline V gene has CDR1 MNHNS and CDR2 SASEGT. Trimming cost V 3 bases and J 8 bases, with 14 bases left between them. The CDR3, as DNA: TGTGCCAGCAGTGAGGGGAGTGGGAGAGAGCCCCAGCATTTT. This sequence encodes CASSEGSGREPQHF.

The V gene is TRBV14, the J gene TRBJ2-5, with 8 bases fitting TRBD1. The V gene end was trimmed by 4 bases and the J gene end by 5 bases; junction bases not matched to a gene: 9. There are 15 residues in the CDR3. Germline V lookup: CDR1 SGHDN, CDR2 FVKESK. In DNA form, the CDR3 reads TGTGCCAGCAGCCGACACCCAGGGGGCGAGGAGACCCAGTACTTC. Amino acid sequence: CASSRHPGGEETQYF.

The CDR3 reads CASSPQETQYF. The CDR3, as DNA: TGTGCCAGCAGTCCTCAAGAGACCCAGTACTTC. The rearrangement links TRBV6-6 to TRBJ2-5; D not certain. This CDR3 is built from 11 residues. Looked up from germline, CDR1 is MNHNY and CDR2 is SVGAGI (reference sequence). V was cut by 5 bases and J by 2 bases, with 3 bases left in between.

The V call is TRBV2, the J call TRBJ1-5, with a tentative D call TRBD1 (6 bases). CDR1 and CDR2 (germline): SNHLY, FYNNEI. The CDR3 is 16 residues long. V was shortened by 0 bases and J by 7 bases, with 16 bases between the two germline ends. The CDR3 spells CASSEAMGGRSQPQHF. CDR3 in DNA: TGTGCCAGCAGTGAAGCGATGGGGGGCAGAAGCCAGCCCCAGCATTTT.